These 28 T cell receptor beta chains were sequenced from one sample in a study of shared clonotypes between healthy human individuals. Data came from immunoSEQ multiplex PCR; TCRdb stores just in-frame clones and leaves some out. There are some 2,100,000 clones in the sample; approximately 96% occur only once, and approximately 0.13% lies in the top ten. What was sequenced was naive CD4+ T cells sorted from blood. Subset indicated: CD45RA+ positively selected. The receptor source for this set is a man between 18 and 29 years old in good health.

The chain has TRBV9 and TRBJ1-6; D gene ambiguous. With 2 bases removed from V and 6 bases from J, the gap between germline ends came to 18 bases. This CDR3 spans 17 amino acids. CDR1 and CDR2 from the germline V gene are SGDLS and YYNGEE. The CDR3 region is CASSVNQAAGANSPLHF. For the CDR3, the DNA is TGTGCCAGCAGCGTTAATCAGGCAGCGGGAGCTAATTCACCCCTCCACTTT.

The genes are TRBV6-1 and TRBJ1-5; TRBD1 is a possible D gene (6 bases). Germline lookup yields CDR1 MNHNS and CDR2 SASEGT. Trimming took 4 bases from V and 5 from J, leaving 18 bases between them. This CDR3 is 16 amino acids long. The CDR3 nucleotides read TGTGCCAGCAGTGGGAAGGGGGGGGGCATGGATCAGCCCCAGCATTTT. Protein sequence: CASSGKGGGMDQPQHF.

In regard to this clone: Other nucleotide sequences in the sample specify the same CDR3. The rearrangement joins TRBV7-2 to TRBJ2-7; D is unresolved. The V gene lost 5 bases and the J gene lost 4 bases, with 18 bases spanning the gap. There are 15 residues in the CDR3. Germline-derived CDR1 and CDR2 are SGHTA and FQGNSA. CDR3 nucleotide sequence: TGTGCCAGCAGCCGCACCAGTGGGTCATCATACGAGCAGTACTTC. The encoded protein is CASSRTSGSSYEQYF.

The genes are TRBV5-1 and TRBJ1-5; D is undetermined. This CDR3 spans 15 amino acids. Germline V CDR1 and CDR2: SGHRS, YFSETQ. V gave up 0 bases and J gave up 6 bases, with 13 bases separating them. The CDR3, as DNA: TGCGCCAGCAGCTTGGTACCGGGAGCGAGTCAGCCCCAGCATTTT. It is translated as CASSLVPGASQPQHF.

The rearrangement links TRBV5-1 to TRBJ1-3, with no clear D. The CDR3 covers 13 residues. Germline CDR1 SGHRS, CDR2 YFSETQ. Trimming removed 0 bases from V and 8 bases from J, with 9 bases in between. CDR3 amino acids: CASSLGSGDTIYF. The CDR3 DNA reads TGCGCCAGCAGCTTGGGTTCAGGTGACACCATATATTTT.

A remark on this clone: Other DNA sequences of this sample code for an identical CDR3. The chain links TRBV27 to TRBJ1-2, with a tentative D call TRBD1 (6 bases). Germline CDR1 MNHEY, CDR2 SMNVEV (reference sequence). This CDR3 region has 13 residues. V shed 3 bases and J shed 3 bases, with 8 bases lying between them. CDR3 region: CASSLAGDYGYTF. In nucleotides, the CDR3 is TGTGCCAGCAGTTTGGCAGGGGACTATGGCTACACCTTC.

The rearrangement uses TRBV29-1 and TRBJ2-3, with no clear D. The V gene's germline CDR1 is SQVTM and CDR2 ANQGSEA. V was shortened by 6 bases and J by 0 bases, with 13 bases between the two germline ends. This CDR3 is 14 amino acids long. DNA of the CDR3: TGCAGCGTACGTACACGAACTAGCACAGATACGCAGTATTTT. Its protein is CSVRTRTSTDTQYF.

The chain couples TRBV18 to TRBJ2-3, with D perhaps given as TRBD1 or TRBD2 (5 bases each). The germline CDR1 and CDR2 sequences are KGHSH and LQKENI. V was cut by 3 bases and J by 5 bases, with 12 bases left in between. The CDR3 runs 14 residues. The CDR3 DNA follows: TGTGCCAGCTCACCTAACCAGGGAGTAGATACGCAGTATTTT. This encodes CASSPNQGVDTQYF. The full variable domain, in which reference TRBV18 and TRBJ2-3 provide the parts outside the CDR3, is NAGVMQNPRHLVRRRGQEARLRCSPMKGHSHVYWYRQLPEEGLKFMVYLQKENIIDESGMPKERFSAEFPKEGPSILRIQQVVRGDSAAYFCASSPNQGVDTQYFGPGTRLTVL.

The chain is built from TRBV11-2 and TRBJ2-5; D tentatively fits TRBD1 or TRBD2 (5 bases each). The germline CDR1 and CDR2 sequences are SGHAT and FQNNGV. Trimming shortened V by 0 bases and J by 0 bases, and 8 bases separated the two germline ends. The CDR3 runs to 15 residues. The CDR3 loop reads CASSLDSGHQETQYF. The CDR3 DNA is TGTGCCAGCAGCTTAGATTCGGGACACCAAGAGACCCAGTACTTC.

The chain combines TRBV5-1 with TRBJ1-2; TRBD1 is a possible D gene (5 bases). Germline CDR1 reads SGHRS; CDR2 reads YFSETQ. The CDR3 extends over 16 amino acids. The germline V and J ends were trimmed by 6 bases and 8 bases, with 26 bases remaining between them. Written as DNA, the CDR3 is TGCGCCAGCAATCTTGGGGGGACCGGGACGGCCGACGGCTACACCTTC. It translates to CASNLGGTGTADGYTF.

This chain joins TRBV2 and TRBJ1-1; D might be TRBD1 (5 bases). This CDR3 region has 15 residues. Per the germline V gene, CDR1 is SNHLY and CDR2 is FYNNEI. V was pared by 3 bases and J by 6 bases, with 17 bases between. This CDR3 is CASSDYSGYNPEAFF. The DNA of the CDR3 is TGTGCCAGCAGTGATTATTCAGGGTATAACCCTGAAGCTTTCTTT.

CDR3 region: CAWSVGTSGADTQYF. CDR3 DNA sequence: TGTGCCTGGAGTGTCGGGACTAGCGGGGCAGATACGCAGTATTTT. V gene TRBV30 combines with J gene TRBJ2-3; TRBD2 matches at 13 bases. J was trimmed by 4 bases and V by 0 bases; bases with no gene match: 1. Germline-derived CDR1 and CDR2 are GTSNPN and SVGIG (reference sequence). The CDR3 runs to 15 residues.

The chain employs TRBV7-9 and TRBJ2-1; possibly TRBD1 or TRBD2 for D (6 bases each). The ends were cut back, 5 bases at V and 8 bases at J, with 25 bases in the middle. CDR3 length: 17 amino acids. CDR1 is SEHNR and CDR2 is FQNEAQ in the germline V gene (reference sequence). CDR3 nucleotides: TGTGCCAGCAGCAGACGACCCGGGACTGGAGGGGGAGATGAGCAGTTCTTC. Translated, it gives CASSRRPGTGGGDEQFF.

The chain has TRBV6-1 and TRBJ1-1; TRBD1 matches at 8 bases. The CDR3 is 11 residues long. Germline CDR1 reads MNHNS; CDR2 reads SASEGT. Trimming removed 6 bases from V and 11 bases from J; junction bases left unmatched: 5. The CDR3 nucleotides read TGTGCCAGCAGGACAGGGGTATGGGCTTTCTTT. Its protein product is CASRTGVWAFF.

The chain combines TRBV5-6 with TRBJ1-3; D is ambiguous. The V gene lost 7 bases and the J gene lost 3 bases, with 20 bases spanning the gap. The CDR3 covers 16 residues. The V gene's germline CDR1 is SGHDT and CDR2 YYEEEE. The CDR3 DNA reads TGTGCCAGCTACCTGAAAGGGTCTCTGGGTGGAAACACCATATATTTT. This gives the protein CASYLKGSLGGNTIYF.

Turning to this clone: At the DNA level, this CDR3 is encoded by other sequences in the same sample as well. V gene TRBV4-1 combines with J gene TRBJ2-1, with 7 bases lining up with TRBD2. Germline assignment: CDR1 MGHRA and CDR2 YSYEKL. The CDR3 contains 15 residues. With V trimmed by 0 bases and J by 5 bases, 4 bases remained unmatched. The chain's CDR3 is CASSQDLGGNNEQFF. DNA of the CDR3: TGCGCCAGCAGCCAAGATCTGGGAGGGAACAATGAGCAGTTCTTC.

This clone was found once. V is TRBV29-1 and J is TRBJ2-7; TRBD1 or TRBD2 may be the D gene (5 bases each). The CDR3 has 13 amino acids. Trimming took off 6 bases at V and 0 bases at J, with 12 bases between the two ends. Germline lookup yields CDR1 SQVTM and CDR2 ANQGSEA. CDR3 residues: CSVLKGTSYEQYF. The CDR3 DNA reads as TGCAGCGTCCTAAAGGGGACCTCCTACGAGCAGTACTTC.

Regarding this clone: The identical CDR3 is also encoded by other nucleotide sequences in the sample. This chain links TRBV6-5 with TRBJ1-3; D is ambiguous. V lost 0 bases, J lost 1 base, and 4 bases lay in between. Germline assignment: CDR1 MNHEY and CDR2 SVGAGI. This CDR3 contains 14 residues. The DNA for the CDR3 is TGTGCCAGCAGTTACTCCTTGTCTGGAAACACCATATATTTT. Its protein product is CASSYSLSGNTIYF.

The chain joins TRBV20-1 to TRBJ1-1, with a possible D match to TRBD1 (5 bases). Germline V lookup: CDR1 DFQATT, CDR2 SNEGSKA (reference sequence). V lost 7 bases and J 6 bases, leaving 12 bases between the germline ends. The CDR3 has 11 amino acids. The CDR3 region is CSVLDRSEAFF. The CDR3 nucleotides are TGCAGTGTCTTAGACAGATCTGAAGCTTTCTTT.

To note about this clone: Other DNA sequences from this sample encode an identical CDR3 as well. The CDR3 sequence is CASSPDREKLFF. As DNA, the CDR3 is TGTGCCAGCAGCCCAGACAGGGAAAAACTGTTTTTT. The genes are TRBV7-2 and TRBJ1-4; D might be TRBD1 (6 bases). The germline V gene has CDR1 SGHTA and CDR2 FQGNSA. Between the trimmed V and J ends, which lost 5 bases and 8 bases, there was a span of 9 bases. The CDR3 sequence is 12 residues long.

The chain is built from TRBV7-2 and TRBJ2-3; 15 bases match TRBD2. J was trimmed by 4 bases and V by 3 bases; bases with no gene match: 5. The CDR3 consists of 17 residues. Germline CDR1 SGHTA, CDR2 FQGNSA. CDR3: CASSFPGTSGRPDTQYF. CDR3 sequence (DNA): TGTGCCAGCAGCTTCCCGGGGACTAGCGGGAGGCCAGATACGCAGTATTTT. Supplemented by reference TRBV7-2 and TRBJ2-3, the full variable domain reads GAGVSQSPSNKVTEKGKDVELRCDPISGHTALYWYRQSLGQGLEFLIYFQGNSAPDKSGLPSDRFSAERTGGSVSTLTIQRTQQEDSAVYLCASSFPGTSGRPDTQYFGPGTRLTVL.

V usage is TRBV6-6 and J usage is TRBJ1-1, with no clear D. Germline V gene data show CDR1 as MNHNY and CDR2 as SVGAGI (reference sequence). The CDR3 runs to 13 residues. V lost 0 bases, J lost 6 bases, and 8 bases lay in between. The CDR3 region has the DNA TGTGCCAGCAGTTACTCCGGTAATTCTGAAGCTTTCTTT. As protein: CASSYSGNSEAFF.

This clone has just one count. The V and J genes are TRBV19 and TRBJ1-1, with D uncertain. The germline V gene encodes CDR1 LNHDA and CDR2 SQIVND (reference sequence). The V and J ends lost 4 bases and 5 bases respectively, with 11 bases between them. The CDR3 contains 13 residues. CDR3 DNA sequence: TGTGCCAGTAGTACTGCAGGTGGGACTGAAGCTTTCTTT. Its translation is CASSTAGGTEAFF.

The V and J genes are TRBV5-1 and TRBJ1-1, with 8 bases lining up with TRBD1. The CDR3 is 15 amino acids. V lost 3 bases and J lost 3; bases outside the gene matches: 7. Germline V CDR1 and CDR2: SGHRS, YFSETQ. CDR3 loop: CASSSMTGVDTEAFF. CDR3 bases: TGCGCCAGCAGCTCAATGACAGGGGTGGACACTGAAGCTTTCTTT.

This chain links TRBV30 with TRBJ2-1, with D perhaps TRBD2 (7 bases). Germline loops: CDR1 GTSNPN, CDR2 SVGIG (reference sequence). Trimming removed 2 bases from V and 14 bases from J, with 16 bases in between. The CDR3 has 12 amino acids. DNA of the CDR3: TGTGCCTGGAGTACCCCCGGGGGGCCAAAGTTCTTC. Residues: CAWSTPGGPKFF.

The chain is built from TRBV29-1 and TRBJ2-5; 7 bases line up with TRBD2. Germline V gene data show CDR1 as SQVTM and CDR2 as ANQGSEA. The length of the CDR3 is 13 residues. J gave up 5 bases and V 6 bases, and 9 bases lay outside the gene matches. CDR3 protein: CSVTRGSGETQYF. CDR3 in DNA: TGCAGCGTGACACGCGGGAGCGGCGAGACCCAGTACTTC.

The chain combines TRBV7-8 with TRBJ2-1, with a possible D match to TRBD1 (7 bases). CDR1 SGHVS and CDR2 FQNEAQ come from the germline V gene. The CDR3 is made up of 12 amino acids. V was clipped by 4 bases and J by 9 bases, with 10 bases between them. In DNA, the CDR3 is TGTGCCAGCAGCTCTCAGGGGGGTGAGCAGTTCTTC. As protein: CASSSQGGEQFF.

CDR3 sequence (DNA): TGTGCCAGCAGTGAACCGGTGGGGCTTAAAGAGACCCAGTACTTC. The encoded protein is CASSEPVGLKETQYF. The rearrangement uses TRBV2 and TRBJ2-5; tentatively, D is TRBD1 (5 bases). This CDR3 contains 15 residues. Germline lookup yields CDR1 SNHLY and CDR2 FYNNEI. Trimming took 2 bases from V and 3 from J, leaving 13 bases between them.